A selection of T cell receptor beta chains follows, all from one sample in a study of T cell repertoires in cytomegalovirus infection. Via MiXCR, TCRdb re-called the reads, giving one row per CDR3 protein. The sample consists of 490,000 or so distinct CDR3 sequences, about 10% of them appearing once. Material for sequencing was PBMCs. All receptors come from a human donor in good health (CMV status not recorded). Some clones in this sample may be carry-over from other donors' samples. The CDR3 runs from the conserved cysteine through the conserved F or W. A D gene is named only where the DNA matches it firmly. Clone size is not always given. Where it is, it says once, few, many or a class for expanded clones.

v_gene,abundance,d_gene,j_gene,CDR3aa,CDR3nt
TRBV7-9,many,TRBD1,TRBJ1-5,CASSSDRERTINQPQHF,TGTGCCAGCAGCTCGGACAGGGAACGAACTATCAATCAGCCCCAGCATTTT
TRBV29-1,.,.,TRBJ1-1,CSVVIREFNPRTEAFF,TGCAGCGTTGTTATCAGGGAATTTAATCCTAGGACTGAAGCTTTCTTT
TRBV28,many,TRBD2,TRBJ2-1,CASSFSSSGTPYNEQFF,TGTGCCAGCAGTTTTTCGTCTAGCGGGACGCCCTACAATGAGCAGTTCTTC
TRBV2,.,TRBD1,TRBJ1-2,CASSRQGAQGYTF,TGTGCCAGCAGTCGGCAGGGGGCACAGGGCTACACCTTC
TRBV11-3,many,.,TRBJ1-1,CASSLRPGSEAFF,TGTGCCAGCAGCTTAAGGCCCGGGTCTGAAGCTTTCTTT
TRBV11-3,many,TRBD1,TRBJ2-7,CASSPRTGFNEQYF,TGTGCCAGCAGCCCCCGGACAGGGTTCAACGAGCAGTACTTC
TRBV7-9,many,TRBD1,TRBJ2-1,CATRDRRYEQFF,TGTGCCACCCGGGACAGGCGTTATGAGCAGTTCTTC
TRBV11-2,few,TRBD1,TRBJ2-6,CASRKTGTGANVLTF,TGTGCCAGCAGAAAGACAGGGACCGGGGCCAACGTCCTGACTTTC
TRBV6-4,many,TRBD1,TRBJ2-3,CASSDGQGGTDTQYF,TGTGCCAGCAGTGACGGACAGGGGGGCACAGATACGCAGTATTTT
TRBV10-3,few,TRBD1,TRBJ1-1,CAISTGTGGFTEAFF,TGTGCCATCAGTACTGGGACAGGGGGATTCACTGAAGCTTTCTTT
TRBV14,few,TRBD2,TRBJ2-3,CASSQVIAGGFGTQYF,TGTGCCAGCAGCCAAGTGATAGCGGGAGGGTTTGGTACGCAGTATTTT
TRBV10-3,.,TRBD1,TRBJ1-1,CAISQGQGTTEAFF,TGTGCCATCAGCCAGGGACAGGGTACCACTGAAGCTTTCTTT
TRBV7-8,many,TRBD2,TRBJ2-1,CASSPQAGGKYNEQFF,TGTGCCAGCAGCCCCCAGGCGGGAGGGAAGTACAATGAGCAGTTCTTC
TRBV20-1,.,TRBD1,TRBJ2-7,CSARDPRTGAYEQYF,TGCAGTGCTAGAGATCCTCGGACAGGGGCATACGAGCAGTACTTC
TRBV20-1,many,TRBD2,TRBJ2-1,CSAIAGTSVYNEQFF,TGCAGTGCTATTGCAGGGACTAGCGTATACAATGAGCAGTTCTTC
TRBV20-1,few,.,TRBJ2-2,CSARLPGGGELFF,TGCAGTGCTAGACTCCCAGGAGGCGGGGAGCTGTTTTTT
TRBV3-1,.,TRBD1,TRBJ1-2,CASSQGGLQGDYGYTF,TGTGCCAGCAGCCAAGGGGGGCTTCAGGGGGACTATGGCTACACCTTC
TRBV7-2,many,.,TRBJ1-1,CASSLTLGATEAFF,TGTGCCAGCAGCTTAACCCTAGGGGCCACTGAAGCTTTCTTT
TRBV25-1,.,.,TRBJ1-2,CASSGKGPLMGYTF,TGTGCCAGCAGTGGGAAGGGGCCCCTCATGGGCTACACCTTC
TRBV4-2,.,TRBD1,TRBJ1-1,CASSQDPDRGYTEAFF,TGTGCCAGCAGCCAAGATCCGGACAGGGGTTACACTGAAGCTTTCTTT
TRBV2,many,.,TRBJ2-2,CASLTANTGELFF,TGTGCCAGTCTGACAGCCAACACCGGGGAGCTGTTTTTT
TRBV19,few,.,TRBJ2-3,CASSMRVSEPTDTQYF,TGTGCCAGTAGTATGAGGGTCTCGGAACCCACAGATACGCAGTATTTT
TRBV7-9,few,.,TRBJ1-2,CASSLDSFYGYTF,TGTGCCAGCAGTTTGGACAGCTTCTATGGCTACACCTTC
TRBV7-3,many,TRBD1,TRBJ2-3,CASSPDRSGGTQYF,TGTGCCAGCAGCCCGGACAGGTCAGGGGGTACGCAGTATTTT
TRBV5-6,many,.,TRBJ2-7,CASSLAFNEGNYEQYF,TGTGCCAGCAGCTTGGCCTTCAATGAGGGGAACTACGAGCAGTACTTC
TRBV6-5,few,.,TRBJ1-1,CASSYSTGNTEAFF,TGTGCCAGCAGTTACTCGACAGGAAACACTGAAGCTTTCTTT
TRBV23-1,many,TRBD1,TRBJ1-1,CASTRTGEGWGTEAFF,TGCGCCAGCACCCGGACAGGGGAAGGTTGGGGGACTGAAGCTTTCTTT
TRBV18,.,TRBD1,TRBJ1-5,CASSPGGTENQPQHF,TGTGCCAGCTCACCAGGGGGGACAGAGAATCAGCCCCAGCATTTT
TRBV19,few,.,TRBJ1-4,CASSIGQGISNEKLFF,TGTGCCAGTAGTATTGGTCAGGGAATTTCTAATGAAAAACTGTTTTTT
TRBV29-1,few,TRBD2,TRBJ2-2,CSAGGGANTGELFF,TGCAGCGCGGGGGGGGGGGCTAACACCGGGGAGCTGTTTTTT
TRBV10-3,few,TRBD1,TRBJ1-2,CAISESTGEGFGGYTF,TGTGCCATCAGTGAGTCGACAGGGGAGGGTTTCGGTGGCTACACCTTC
TRBV7-3,many,.,TRBJ2-2,CASSSTRPGELFF,TGTGCCAGCAGCTCCACCCGGCCCGGGGAGCTGTTTTTT
TRBV19,many,TRBD1,TRBJ1-5,CASTLDRGSNQPQHF,TGTGCCAGTACACTGGACAGGGGAAGCAATCAGCCCCAGCATTTT
TRBV5-6,many,.,TRBJ1-2,CASSAWDRNRGYTF,TGTGCCAGCAGCGCGTGGGACCGGAACAGAGGCTACACCTTC
TRBV19,.,.,TRBJ1-5,CASSYTGGDQPQHF,TGTGCCAGTAGCTACACGGGAGGGGATCAGCCCCAGCATTTT
TRBV6-1,many,TRBD2,TRBJ2-1,CASGYSGGNNEQFF,TGTGCCAGCGGTTATAGCGGGGGGAATAATGAGCAGTTCTTC
TRBV19,.,.,TRBJ1-1,CASSISQGTEAFF,TGTGCCAGTAGTATTTCCCAGGGGACTGAAGCTTTCTTT
TRBV20-1,.,.,TRBJ1-1,CSARFGGLNTEAFF,TGCAGTGCTAGATTTGGCGGTCTGAACACTGAAGCTTTCTTT
TRBV5-1,many,.,TRBJ1-1,CASSLGAGITDTEAFF,TGCGCCAGCAGCTTGGGGGCGGGAATCACGGACACTGAAGCTTTCTTT
TRBV7-9,many,.,TRBJ2-2,CASSLASTGELFF,TGTGCCAGCAGCTTAGCTAGCACCGGGGAGCTGTTTTTT
TRBV7-9,many,.,TRBJ1-1,CASSLAFNTEAFF,TGTGCCAGCAGCTTGGCCTTTAACACTGAAGCTTTCTTT
TRBV5-8,few,.,TRBJ1-1,CASTSRARGNTEAFF,TGTGCCAGCACCTCCCGGGCGCGGGGGAACACTGAAGCTTTCTTT
TRBV7-2,many,.,TRBJ1-2,CASSLRRVENYGYTF,TGTGCCAGCAGCTTACGCAGGGTAGAAAACTATGGCTACACCTTC
TRBV10-3,many,TRBD2,TRBJ2-1,CAISDSGRRTYNEQFF,TGTGCCATCAGCGATAGCGGGAGGCGGACCTACAATGAGCAGTTCTTC
TRBV4-1,many,.,TRBJ2-3,CASSQSHYRASVADTQYF,TGCGCCAGCAGCCAGTCACACTACCGGGCCTCAGTAGCAGATACGCAGTATTTT
TRBV20-1,few,TRBD1,TRBJ2-2,CSARLDRGPGELFF,TGCAGTGCTAGATTAGACAGGGGGCCCGGGGAGCTGTTTTTT